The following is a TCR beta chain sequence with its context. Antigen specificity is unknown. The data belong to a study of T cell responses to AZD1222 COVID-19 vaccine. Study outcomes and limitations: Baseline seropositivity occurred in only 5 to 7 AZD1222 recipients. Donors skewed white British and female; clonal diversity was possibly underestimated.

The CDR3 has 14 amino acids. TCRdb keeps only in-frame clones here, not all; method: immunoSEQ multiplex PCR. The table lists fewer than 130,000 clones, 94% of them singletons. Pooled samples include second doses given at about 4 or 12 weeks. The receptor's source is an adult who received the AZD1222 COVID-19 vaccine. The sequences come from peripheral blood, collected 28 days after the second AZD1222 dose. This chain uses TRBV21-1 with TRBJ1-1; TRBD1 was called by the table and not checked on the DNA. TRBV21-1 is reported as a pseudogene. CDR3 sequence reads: CASSIGQGWTEAFF. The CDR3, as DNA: TGTGCCAGCAGCATAGGACAGGGTTGGACTGAAGCTTTCTTT.